Shown below are 26 T cell receptor beta chains from a single sample sequenced in a study of vaccination and CD4 T cells after COVID-19. The Oncomine TCR Beta short-read assay generated sequence data from the DNA of cultured CD4+ T cells. TCRdb passed the PCR reads through MiXCR, listing each CDR3 protein once. The table includes under 5,500 distinct CDR3 sequences, roughly a fifth detected once. Their antigens are not known. The treatment here: roughly 10-day PBMC culture with coronavirus spike peptide pools or control peptides (ViraFEST assay). The source material was CD4+ T cells from blood, cultured in vitro. These TCRs come from a human donor who had recovered from COVID-19.

CDR3 loop: CASSEAQGSDTQYF. CDR3 DNA sequence: TGTGCCAGCAGTGAAGCGCAGGGATCAGATACGCAGTATTTT. The rearrangement links TRBV25-1 to TRBJ2-3; maybe TRBD1 (5 bases). Trimming pared 2 bases from V and 4 bases from J, leaving 10 bases between. CDR1 is MGHDK and CDR2 is SYGVNS in the germline V gene. This CDR3 has 14 residues.

By its share, this clonotype is medium-sized (0.01 to 0.1%). The rearrangement uses TRBV20-1 and TRBJ1-1; the D is unclear. Per germline, CDR1 DFQATT and CDR2 SNEGSKA (reference sequence). V was trimmed by 4 bases and J by 0 bases, leaving 6 bases between them. This CDR3 is 12 amino acids long. The CDR3 nucleotides read TGCAGTGCTACATCACTGAACACTGAAGCTTTCTTT. It specifies CSATSLNTEAFF.

This chain connects TRBV6-1 to TRBJ1-5; a possible D gene is TRBD1 (5 bases). The CDR3 has 14 amino acids. Germline V gene lookup returns CDR1 MNHNS and CDR2 SASEGT. V was pared by 4 bases and J by 6 bases, with 13 bases between. The DNA of the CDR3 is TGTGCCAGCAGTGGCGGGGGAGTTGGTCAGCCCCAGCATTTT. It translates to CASSGGGVGQPQHF.

In its sample, this clonotype was seen a few times. The V gene is TRBV5-1, the J gene TRBJ2-7; weak D call: TRBD1 (5 bases). Germline CDR1 and CDR2: SGHRS and YFSETQ. This CDR3 has 14 residues. Trimming removed 1 base from V and 0 bases from J, with 8 bases in between. The CDR3 region is CASSLTQASYEQYF. Here the CDR3 DNA reads TGCGCCAGCAGCTTGACACAGGCCTCCTACGAGCAGTACTTC.

This clonotype was recorded a few times. This chain uses TRBV27 with TRBJ1-6, with D perhaps TRBD1 (5 bases). Between the trimmed V and J ends, which lost 6 bases and 8 bases, there was a span of 17 bases. This CDR3 is 15 amino acids long. Germline assignment: CDR1 MNHEY and CDR2 SMNVEV (reference sequence). In DNA form, the CDR3 reads TGTGCCAGCAGCAGGGAGATACCTCAGGATTCACCCCTCCACTTT. Translating it yields CASSREIPQDSPLHF.

In its sample, this clonotype is hyperexpanded. The chain links TRBV27 to TRBJ2-5; D could derive from TRBD1 or TRBD2 (6 bases each). The CDR3 sequence is 15 residues long. CDR1 and CDR2 (germline): MNHEY, SMNVEV (reference sequence). The V end was cut by 0 bases, the J end by 5 bases, with 13 bases between. This CDR3 is CASSLSTGALETQYF. CDR3 DNA: TGTGCCAGCAGTTTATCCACGGGGGCGTTGGAGACCCAGTACTTC.

The chain couples TRBV7-9 to TRBJ2-1, with 12 positions matching TRBD2. CDR3 length: 15 residues. V shed 6 bases and J 7 bases; nucleotides not matched to a gene: 7. CDR1 and CDR2 (germline): SEHNR, FQNEAQ (reference sequence). The CDR3 coding sequence is TGTGCCAGCAGACACGGACTAGCGGGGAGGAATGAGCAGTTCTTC. Its protein is CASRHGLAGRNEQFF.

This clonotype was picked up a small number of times. This sequence joins TRBV20-1 and TRBJ2-7; D perhaps matches TRBD2 (5 bases). Trimming pared 6 bases from V and 7 bases from J, leaving 16 bases between. From germline, CDR1 is DFQATT and CDR2 SNEGSKA (reference sequence). The CDR3 consists of 12 residues. The CDR3 is CSAPSRGQEQYF. DNA for the CDR3: TGCAGTGCCCCCTCCCGGGGTCAGGAGCAGTACTTC.

A few counts support this clonotype. The chain combines TRBV5-5 with TRBJ1-6; 9 bases are a match to TRBD1. CDR1 is SGHKS and CDR2 is YYEKEE in the germline V gene (reference sequence). J lost 10 bases, V lost 4 bases, and 9 bases had no gene match. The CDR3 totals 15 residues. The CDR3 loop is CASSTGQGLGSPLHF. CDR3 DNA: TGTGCCAGCAGCACGGGACAGGGTTTGGGGTCACCCCTCCACTTT.

Points on this clonotype: At one boundary the junction diverges from the germline segment, which might be a read error. This chain links TRBV6-1 with TRBJ1-6; maybe TRBD1 (6 bases). The CDR3 runs 14 residues. Germline V gives CDR1 MNHNS, CDR2 SASEGT. The CDR3 region has the DNA TGTACCAGCAGGCGGGACAACTATAATTCACCCCTCCACTTT. Its protein is CTSRRDNYNSPLHF.

In its sample, this clonotype was seen a few times. The chain combines TRBV4-1 with TRBJ2-3; D is ambiguous. Germline V gene sequence: CDR1 MGHRA, CDR2 YSYEKL. This CDR3 has 17 amino acids. V was trimmed by 0 bases and J by 2 bases, leaving 15 bases between them. The CDR3 reads CASSQDLGTYNTDTQYF. The CDR3 DNA reads TGCGCCAGCAGCCAAGATCTAGGTACCTACAACACAGATACGCAGTATTTT.

A few counts support this clonotype. The chain uses TRBV2 and TRBJ2-1, with TRBD2 matching over 10 bases. Germline trimming cut 5 bases from V and 14 bases from J; bases unmatched to any gene: 3. Germline V gene lookup returns CDR1 SNHLY and CDR2 FYNNEI. This CDR3 is 11 amino acids long. The CDR3 DNA is TGTGCCAGCAGTATAGCGGGGGGTGAGTTCTTC. It translates to CASSIAGGEFF.

This sequence joins TRBV24-1 and TRBJ1-5; no clear D gene. Deletions cut 4 bases from V and 0 bases from J, with 6 bases between. CDR1 and CDR2 from the germline V gene are KGHDR and SFDVKD. This CDR3 comprises 14 residues. CDR3 DNA: TGTGCCACCAGTGACCCCTATAGCAATCAGCCCCAGCATTTT. It codes for CATSDPYSNQPQHF.

The chain uses TRBV29-1 and TRBJ1-5, with a weak D call TRBD1 (6 bases). The CDR3 has 13 amino acids. The V end lost 4 bases, the J end lost 3 bases, and 10 bases lay between the germline ends. CDR1 is SQVTM, CDR2 ANQGSEA, per germline. This CDR3 is CSVGGGNNQPQHF. The CDR3 nucleotides are TGCAGCGTTGGTGGGGGCAACAATCAGCCCCAGCATTTT.

This rearrangement joins TRBV30 to TRBJ1-5; possible D gene TRBD1, 6 bases. This CDR3 contains 16 residues. Trimming removed 0 bases from V and 7 bases from J, with 19 bases in between. The germline V gene encodes CDR1 GTSNPN and CDR2 SVGIG (reference sequence). The DNA for the CDR3 is TGTGCCTGGAGTGTCAGGGGCAGGGGCCTTGACCAGCCCCAGCATTTT. It codes for CAWSVRGRGLDQPQHF.

J is TRBJ2-2 and V is TRBV11-2; 9 nucleotides line up with TRBD1. There are 16 residues in the CDR3. CDR1 SGHAT and CDR2 FQNNGV come from the germline V gene. The V gene end was trimmed by 3 bases and the J gene end by 3 bases; junction bases not matched to a gene: 5. The CDR3 loop reads CASSFGTGIYTGELFF. The DNA for the CDR3 is TGTGCCAGCAGCTTCGGGACAGGGATCTACACCGGGGAGCTGTTTTTT.

By its share, this clonotype is medium-sized (0.01 to 0.1%). This chain uses TRBV30 with TRBJ1-2, with TRBD1 matching over 8 bases. V trimming: 2 bases; J trimming: 8 bases; junction bases outside the gene matches: 4. This CDR3 has 12 residues. Germline-derived CDR1 and CDR2 are GTSNPN and SVGIG (reference sequence). DNA for the CDR3: TGTGCCTGGAGTAACTCAGGGGGCGGCTACACCTTC. This codes for CAWSNSGGGYTF. Using reference TRBV30 and TRBJ1-2 for the parts outside the CDR3, the full variable domain is SQTIHQWPATLVQPVGSPLSLECTVEGTSNPNLYWYRQAAGRGLQLLFYSVGIGQISSEVPQNLSASRPQDRQFILSSKKLLLSDSGFYLCAWSNSGGGYTFGSGTRLTVV.

The rearrangement links TRBV21-1 to TRBJ2-1; whether TRBD1, the table's D call, matches the DNA was not checked. TRBV21-1 represents a pseudogene. This CDR3 is 15 amino acids long. CDR3 protein: CASSKGDNSYNEQFF. CDR3 sequence (DNA): TGTGCCAGCAGCAAAGGGGACAACTCCTACAATGAGCAGTTCTTC.

This clonotype has just a few counts. The V call is TRBV30, the J call TRBJ2-7, with 7 bases that match TRBD1. The CDR3 totals 14 residues. After removal of 4 bases from V and 3 bases from J, the junction contained 9 bases not matched to a gene. Germline-derived CDR1 and CDR2 are GTSNPN and SVGIG (reference sequence). The CDR3 here is CAWIRQGRDYEQYF. DNA for the CDR3: TGTGCCTGGATCCGACAGGGACGGGACTACGAGCAGTACTTC.

This clonotype is labeled hyperexpanded. The chain links TRBV30 to TRBJ2-5; D possibly corresponds to TRBD2 (6 bases). V lost 1 base and J lost 3, with 12 bases in between. The V gene's germline CDR1 is GTSNPN and CDR2 SVGIG (reference sequence). The CDR3 spans 14 residues. Here the CDR3 reads CAWSEAGQEETQYF. The CDR3 coding sequence is TGTGCCTGGAGTGAGGCGGGGCAGGAAGAGACCCAGTACTTC. The full variable domain, its missing parts supplied by reference TRBV30 and TRBJ2-5, is SQTIHQWPATLVQPVGSPLSLECTVEGTSNPNLYWYRQAAGRGLQLLFYSVGIGQISSEVPQNLSASRPQDRQFILSSKKLLLSDSGFYLCAWSEAGQEETQYFGPGTRLLVL.

The chain couples TRBV5-1 to TRBJ2-5; 13 bases map to TRBD2. The CDR3 runs to 16 residues. Looked up from germline, CDR1 is SGHRS and CDR2 is YFSETQ. V shed 7 bases and J 2 bases; nucleotides not matched to a gene: 8. This chain's CDR3 is CASDRTSGGLQETQYF. The CDR3 DNA reads TGCGCCAGCGATCGGACTAGCGGGGGACTTCAAGAGACCCAGTACTTC.

As DNA, the CDR3 is TGTGCTACCGGGACAGGCTACAATGAGCAGTTCTTC. It specifies CATGTGYNEQFF. V is TRBV12-5 and J is TRBJ2-1; 8 bases are a match to TRBD1. Germline assignment: CDR1 LGHNT and CDR2 FRNRAP. V dropped 10 bases and J dropped 3; count of bases not matched to a gene: 2. The CDR3 is made up of 12 amino acids. The full variable domain, rest sourced from reference TRBV12-5 and TRBJ2-1, is DARVTQTPRHKVTEMGQEVTMRCQPILGHNTVFWYRQTMMQGLELLAYFRNRAPLDDSGMPKDRFSAEMPDATLATLKIQPSEPRDSAVYFCATGTGYNEQFFGPGTRLTVL.

The J gene is TRBJ2-3, the V gene TRBV7-3, with D maybe TRBD2 (5 bases). The CDR3 totals 16 residues. Trimming removed 1 base from V and 1 base from J, with 12 bases in between. Per germline, CDR1 SGHTA and CDR2 FQGTGA. DNA of the CDR3: TGTGCCAGCAGCTTAAGACCGAGCGGAGGCACAGATACGCAGTATTTT. As protein: CASSLRPSGGTDTQYF.

The V and J genes are TRBV20-1 and TRBJ2-3, with no clear D. Germline V gene lookup returns CDR1 DFQATT and CDR2 SNEGSKA (reference sequence). V was pared by 5 bases and J by 0 bases, with 21 bases between. CDR3 length equals 17 residues. CDR3 region: CSASTLTLGSSTDTQYF. The DNA of the CDR3 is TGCAGTGCTTCAACTCTCACGTTGGGGTCTAGCACAGATACGCAGTATTTT.

By share, this clonotype ranks as medium-sized. J is TRBJ2-5 and V is TRBV2; no definite D call. Trimming stripped 7 bases from V and 5 bases from J, with 8 bases between. The CDR3 totals 11 residues. Germline assignment: CDR1 SNHLY and CDR2 FYNNEI. Written as DNA, the CDR3 is TGTGCCAGCAAGGTGGTGGAGACCCAGTACTTC. Its protein is CASKVVETQYF.

This clonotype showed up just once. The chain couples TRBV7-8 to TRBJ1-3; D is perhaps TRBD1 (6 bases). Germline CDR1 and CDR2: SGHVS and FQNEAQ. Trimming removed 5 bases at V and 2 bases at J, with 13 bases between. This CDR3 spans 15 amino acids. In DNA, the CDR3 is TGTGCCAGCAGCCCAAACAGGGTTCCTGGAAACACCATATATTTT. Protein product: CASSPNRVPGNTIYF.